This TCR beta chain was recorded in a study of CD8 T cells in ankylosing spondylitis. This clonotype was detected only a few times. What it binds is unknown. Each CDR3 protein is one row after TCRdb ran MiXCR on the 5' RACE reads. The table lists some 130,000 distinct CDR3 sequences, about 13% of them singletons. Germline lookup yields CDR1 MNHNS and CDR2 SASEGT. The germline V and J ends were trimmed by 6 bases and 1 base, with 13 bases remaining between them. The CDR3 has 15 residues. Findings of the study overall: There was a TCR beta motif, made of several highly homologous variants, that appeared characteristic of ankylosing spondylitis blood.

Sequenced sample: blood, either unsorted or a sorted T cell fraction (not recorded which). The chain joins TRBV6-1 to TRBJ2-1; D perhaps matches TRBD2 (7 bases). This TCR came from a female donor with ankylosing spondylitis or in good health (not recorded which). The CDR3 protein is CASSKEGGSYNEQFF. The CDR3 DNA is TGTGCCAGCAGCAAAGAGGGGGGGTCCTACAATGAGCAGTTCTTC.